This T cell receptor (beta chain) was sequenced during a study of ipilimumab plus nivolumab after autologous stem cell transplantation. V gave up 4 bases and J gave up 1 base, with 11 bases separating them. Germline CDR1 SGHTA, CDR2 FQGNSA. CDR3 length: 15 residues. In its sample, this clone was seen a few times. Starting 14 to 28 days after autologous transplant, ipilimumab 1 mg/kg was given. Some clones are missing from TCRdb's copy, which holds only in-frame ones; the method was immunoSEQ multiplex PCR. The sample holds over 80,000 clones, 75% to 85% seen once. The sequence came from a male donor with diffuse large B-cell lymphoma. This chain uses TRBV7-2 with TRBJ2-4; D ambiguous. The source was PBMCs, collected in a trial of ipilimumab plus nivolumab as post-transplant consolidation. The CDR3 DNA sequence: TGTGCCAGCAGCTATCTTGGGTGGGCCAAAAACATTCAGTACTTC. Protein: CASSYLGWAKNIQYF.